Listed here are 21 T cell receptor beta chains from one sample, sequenced in a study of OX40 agonist ivuxolimab in advanced cancers. Libraries were prepared by immunoSEQ multiplex PCR; TCRdb keeps only in-frame clonotypes and omits some of them. This table holds about 77,000 clones, roughly 90% found once. Sequencing used CD4+ or CD8+ T cells sorted from blood, obtained in a trial of the OX40 agonist ivuxolimab. The receptor set was obtained from an adult with an advanced solid tumor such as melanoma, head and neck, liver or kidney cancer.

In nucleotides, the CDR3 is TGTGCCTGGAGTAAAGAAAAGGACAGCCTGATCTACGAGCAGTACTTC. Translated, it gives CAWSKEKDSLIYEQYF. The V and J genes are TRBV30 and TRBJ2-7, with D perhaps TRBD1 (6 bases). Trimming shortened V by 2 bases and J by 3 bases, and 20 bases separated the two germline ends. The V gene's germline CDR1 is GTSNPN and CDR2 SVGIG (reference sequence). The CDR3 spans 16 residues.

This sequence joins TRBV10-2 and TRBJ1-6; a possible D gene is TRBD1 (5 bases). Germline V gene data show CDR1 as WSHSY and CDR2 as SAAADI. This CDR3 is 16 amino acids long. The V and J ends lost 6 bases and 0 bases respectively, with 12 bases between them. The CDR3 DNA follows: TGCGCCAGCAGAACTGGGGGGAGCTCCTATAATTCACCCCTCCACTTT. Translated: CASRTGGSSYNSPLHF.

The V and J genes are TRBV7-8 and TRBJ1-1; the match to TRBD1 covers 9 bases. V dropped 6 bases and J dropped 6; count of bases not matched to a gene: 8. Germline loops: CDR1 SGHVS, CDR2 FQNEAQ. There are 14 residues in the CDR3. This chain's CDR3 is CASSFRTGAAEAFF. The CDR3 coding sequence is TGTGCCAGCAGTTTTCGGACAGGGGCGGCTGAAGCTTTCTTT.

The genes are TRBV19 and TRBJ2-1; maybe TRBD2 (5 bases). Trimming removed 7 bases at V and 0 bases at J, with 13 bases between. Looked up from germline, CDR1 is LNHDA and CDR2 is SQIVND (reference sequence). The CDR3 covers 15 residues. The CDR3 nucleotides are TGTGCCAGTACCCCTAGCAGGAGCTCCTACAATGAGCAGTTCTTC. Its protein is CASTPSRSSYNEQFF.

The rearrangement uses TRBV28 and TRBJ1-1, with D perhaps matching TRBD1 (5 bases). Per germline, CDR1 MDHEN and CDR2 SYDVKM. The CDR3 totals 15 residues. The V and J ends lost 6 bases and 6 bases respectively, with 20 bases between them. Here the CDR3 DNA reads TGTGCCAGCAGCCCAATGGGGGGAGGTTTTGCTGAAGCTTTCTTT. Translation gives CASSPMGGGFAEAFF.

The chain couples TRBV2 to TRBJ1-5; D gene uncertain. The CDR3 has 14 residues. Per the germline V gene, CDR1 is SNHLY and CDR2 is FYNNEI. Trimming left V 7 bases short and J 0 bases short, with 10 bases between. CDR3 sequence reads: CASMALNSNQPQHF. DNA of the CDR3: TGTGCCAGCATGGCACTCAATAGCAATCAGCCCCAGCATTTT. The full variable domain, completed using reference TRBV2 and TRBJ1-5, is EPEVTQTPSHQVTQMGQEVILRCVPISNHLYFYWYRQILGQKVEFLVSFYNNEISEKSEIFDDQFSVERPDGSNFTLKIRSTKLEDSAMYFCASMALNSNQPQHFGDGTRLSIL.

This chain uses TRBV29-1 with TRBJ1-6; D perhaps matches TRBD1 (5 bases). The CDR3 is made up of 11 amino acids. Germline V gene data show CDR1 as SQVTM and CDR2 as ANQGSEA. The germline V and J ends were trimmed by 5 bases and 8 bases, with 7 bases remaining between them. The CDR3 here is CSVLGDSPLHF. CDR3 DNA sequence: TGCAGCGTTCTGGGGGATTCACCCCTCCACTTT.

The genes are TRBV18 and TRBJ1-1; D call uncertain. V lost 2 bases and J 7 bases, leaving 8 bases between the germline ends. Germline V gives CDR1 KGHSH, CDR2 LQKENI. CDR3 length: 12 amino acids. In DNA form, the CDR3 reads TGTGCCAGCTCACCAGAGGGAGTTGAAGCTTTCTTT. Residues: CASSPEGVEAFF. Full variable domain (outside the CDR3, taken from reference TRBV18 and TRBJ1-1): NAGVMQNPRHLVRRRGQEARLRCSPMKGHSHVYWYRQLPEEGLKFMVYLQKENIIDESGMPKERFSAEFPKEGPSILRIQQVVRGDSAAYFCASSPEGVEAFFGQGTRLTVV.

V gene TRBV28 combines with J gene TRBJ1-6; D perhaps matches TRBD1 (6 bases). The CDR3 has 16 residues. V lost 2 bases and J 3 bases, leaving 11 bases between the germline ends. In germline, CDR1 is MDHEN, CDR2 SYDVKM. The CDR3 loop is CASSLPDSIYNSPLHF. In DNA, the CDR3 is TGTGCCAGCAGTTTACCGGACAGCATCTATAATTCACCCCTCCACTTT.

A single count supports this clone. V usage is TRBV19 and J usage is TRBJ1-2, with TRBD1 matching over 8 bases. The germline gives CDR1 LNHDA, CDR2 SQIVND (reference sequence). The CDR3 spans 14 residues. The junction had 3 bases not matched to a gene; V was cut back by 3 bases and J by 3 bases. DNA of the CDR3: TGTGCCAGTAGTATTTACAGGGGGGACTATGGCTACACCTTC. It codes for CASSIYRGDYGYTF.

CDR3 protein: CASSSEGSRVNIQYF. CDR3 DNA sequence: TGTGCCAGCAGCTCGGAAGGGAGTCGGGTAAACATTCAGTACTTC. The chain carries TRBV5-6 and TRBJ2-4, with D perhaps TRBD2 (5 bases). V shed 3 bases and J shed 6 bases, with 16 bases lying between them. Germline V gene lookup returns CDR1 SGHDT and CDR2 YYEEEE. The CDR3 runs to 15 residues.

V usage is TRBV5-1 and J usage is TRBJ2-2, with D tentatively TRBD1 or TRBD2 (5 bases each). This CDR3 region has 18 residues. The germline V gene has CDR1 SGHRS and CDR2 YFSETQ. V lost 0 bases to trimming and J lost 0 bases, with 15 bases between them. DNA of the CDR3: TGCGCCAGCAGCTTGGCCAAGGGAAGAGGGGCGAACACCGGGGAGCTGTTTTTT. This gives the protein CASSLAKGRGANTGELFF. The whole variable domain, filled in from reference TRBV5-1 and TRBJ2-2, reads KAGVTQTPRYLIKTRGQQVTLSCSPISGHRSVSWYQQTPGQGLQFLFEYFSETQRNKGNFPGRFSGRQFSNSRSEMNVSTLELGDSALYLCASSLAKGRGANTGELFFGEGSRLTVL.

The chain links TRBV19 to TRBJ1-3, with 9 bases matching TRBD1. The CDR3 consists of 15 residues. With V trimmed by 6 bases and J by 7 bases, 10 bases remained unmatched. CDR1 LNHDA and CDR2 SQIVND come from the germline V gene (reference sequence). The CDR3 DNA reads TGTGCCAGTAGGAAACCGGGACAGGGTACGAACACCATATATTTT. Encoded protein: CASRKPGQGTNTIYF.

The chain combines TRBV6-5 with TRBJ2-3; TRBD2 aligns across 11 bases. There are 16 residues in the CDR3. After removal of 0 bases from V and 3 bases from J, the junction contained 2 bases not matched to a gene. Germline V CDR1 and CDR2: MNHEY, SVGAGI. The DNA for the CDR3 is TGTGCCAGCAGTTACTCTAGCGGGGGGGCAACAGATACGCAGTATTTT. This sequence encodes CASSYSSGGATDTQYF.

V and J are TRBV6-5 and TRBJ2-3; D perhaps matches TRBD1 (5 bases). Germline V lookup: CDR1 MNHEY, CDR2 SVGAGI. V was shortened by 6 bases and J by 6 bases, with 13 bases between the two germline ends. CDR3 length: 13 amino acids. Here the CDR3 DNA reads TGTGCCAGCAGAGGGGTAGCTAGGGATACGCAGTATTTT. This sequence encodes CASRGVARDTQYF.

This clone showed up just once. CDR3 DNA sequence: TGCGCCAGCGGAGGCGGCGGCCGCGGCTACACCTTC. Translated, it gives CASGGGGRGYTF. The chain is built from TRBV5-1 and TRBJ1-2; D ambiguous. CDR3 size: 12 residues. Germline V gene lookup returns CDR1 SGHRS and CDR2 YFSETQ. V was cut by 7 bases and J by 8 bases, with 15 bases left in between.

This chain joins TRBV30 and TRBJ2-5; possible D gene TRBD2, 5 bases. Germline loops: CDR1 GTSNPN, CDR2 SVGIG (reference sequence). V lost 4 bases and J 1 base, leaving 10 bases between the germline ends. The CDR3 is made up of 13 amino acids. The CDR3 sequence: CAWTKDFQETQYF. Written as DNA, the CDR3 is TGTGCCTGGACCAAGGACTTCCAAGAGACCCAGTACTTC.

V usage is TRBV5-1 and J usage is TRBJ2-7, with D perhaps matching TRBD1 or TRBD2 (5 bases each). The CDR3 totals 16 residues. Trimming stripped 4 bases from V and 0 bases from J, with 17 bases between. Looked up from germline, CDR1 is SGHRS and CDR2 is YFSETQ. The CDR3 coding sequence is TGCGCCAGCAGCCCCCGGGGCCGAATTAGCTCCTACGAGCAGTACTTC. Translated, it gives CASSPRGRISSYEQYF.

The chain carries TRBV28 and TRBJ2-2; D unresolved. Per the germline V gene, CDR1 is MDHEN and CDR2 is SYDVKM. This CDR3 contains 16 residues. V dropped 1 base and J dropped 4 bases, with 13 bases sitting between them. CDR3 coding DNA: TGTGCCAGCAGTTTATTGGAGACAAGCAGCACCGGGGAGCTGTTTTTT. This codes for CASSLLETSSTGELFF.

V and J are TRBV20-1 and TRBJ2-3; D not certain. V was cut by 8 bases and J by 5 bases, with 8 bases left in between. The CDR3 contains 10 residues. In germline, CDR1 is DFQATT, CDR2 SNEGSKA (reference sequence). The CDR3 loop reads CSPLEDTQYF. The CDR3 DNA is TGCAGTCCTCTGGAAGATACGCAGTATTTT.

The chain has TRBV7-9 and TRBJ2-1, with 10 bases matching TRBD2. The trim removed 4 bases at V and 4 bases at J, leaving 4 bases unmatched. CDR1 is SEHNR, CDR2 FQNEAQ, per germline (reference sequence). The CDR3 loop spans 15 amino acids. The CDR3 sequence: CASSYGAGGYNEQFF. The CDR3 region has the DNA TGTGCCAGCAGCTATGGAGCGGGAGGGTACAATGAGCAGTTCTTC.